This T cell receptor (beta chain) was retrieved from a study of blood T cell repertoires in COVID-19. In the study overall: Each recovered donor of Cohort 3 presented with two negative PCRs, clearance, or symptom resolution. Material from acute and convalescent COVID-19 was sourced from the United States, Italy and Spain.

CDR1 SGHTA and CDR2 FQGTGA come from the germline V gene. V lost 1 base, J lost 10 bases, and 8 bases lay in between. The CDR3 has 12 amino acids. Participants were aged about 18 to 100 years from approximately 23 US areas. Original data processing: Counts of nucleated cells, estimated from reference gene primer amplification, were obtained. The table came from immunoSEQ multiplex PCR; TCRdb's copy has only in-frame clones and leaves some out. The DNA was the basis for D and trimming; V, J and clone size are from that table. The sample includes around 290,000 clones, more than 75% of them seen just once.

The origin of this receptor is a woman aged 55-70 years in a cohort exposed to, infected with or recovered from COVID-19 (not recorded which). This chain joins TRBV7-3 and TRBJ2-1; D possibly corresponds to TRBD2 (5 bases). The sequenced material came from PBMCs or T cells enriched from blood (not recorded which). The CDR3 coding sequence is TGTGCCAGCAGCTTAAGTCGGGGAGAGCAGTTCTTC. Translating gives CASSLSRGEQFF.